The rows below give T cell receptor beta chains drawn from one sample of a study of T cells in Graves' hyperthyroidism and ophthalmopathy. TCRdb itself ran the multiplex PCR reads through MiXCR, one entry per CDR3 protein. The sample yields 360,000 or so distinct CDR3 sequences, 15% to 20% seen once. The sequencing input was blood. These receptor sequences come from a woman aged 18-29 years with Graves' hyperthyroidism. CDR3s include the opening cysteine and the closing phenylalanine or tryptophan. The order of the fields is J gene, V gene, D gene, clone size, CDR3 DNA, CDR3 protein. The D gene is left open where the match is weak. Size tells how often a clone was seen (once, few, many) or the class of an expanded clone, and some rows leave it out.

j_gene: TRBJ2-7; v_gene: TRBV6-1; d_gene: .; abundance: many; CDR3nt: TGTGCCAGCAGTACCCTGGGCGACGAGCAGTACTTC; CDR3aa: CASSTLGDEQYF
j_gene: TRBJ1-2; v_gene: TRBV5-1; d_gene: .; abundance: many; CDR3nt: TGCGCCAGCAGCTTTGGTGTGGACTATGGCTACACCTTC; CDR3aa: CASSFGVDYGYTF
j_gene: TRBJ2-2; v_gene: TRBV5-1; d_gene: .; abundance: many; CDR3nt: TGCGCCAGCAGCTTGGTAACCGGGGGCACCGGGGAGCTGTTTTTT; CDR3aa: CASSLVTGGTGELFF
j_gene: TRBJ2-7; v_gene: TRBV13; d_gene: .; abundance: many; CDR3nt: TGTGCCAGCAGCGAACCAGGGTACGAGCAGTACTTC; CDR3aa: CASSEPGYEQYF
j_gene: TRBJ1-5; v_gene: TRBV24-1; d_gene: .; abundance: many; CDR3nt: TGTGCCACCAGTGACGTATACGGTCAGCCCCAGCATTTT; CDR3aa: CATSDVYGQPQHF
j_gene: TRBJ2-7; v_gene: TRBV4-1; d_gene: TRBD1; abundance: .; CDR3nt: TGCGCCAGCAGCCAGGGACCGGGACAGGAGACCTACGAGCAGTACTTC; CDR3aa: CASSQGPGQETYEQYF
j_gene: TRBJ1-5; v_gene: TRBV7-8; d_gene: .; abundance: .; CDR3nt: TGTGCCAGCAGCTTAGAACAAGGGGGACATCAGCCCCAGCATTTT; CDR3aa: CASSLEQGGHQPQHF
j_gene: TRBJ2-1; v_gene: TRBV29-1; d_gene: .; abundance: .; CDR3nt: TGCAGCGTTGAATCATCAACCTACAATGAGCAGTTCTTC; CDR3aa: CSVESSTYNEQFF
j_gene: TRBJ1-1; v_gene: TRBV6-5; d_gene: .; abundance: many; CDR3nt: TGTGCCAGCAGTTACGGGCAGGGCACTGAAGCTTTCTTT; CDR3aa: CASSYGQGTEAFF
j_gene: TRBJ1-2; v_gene: TRBV12-3/TRBV12-4; d_gene: .; abundance: many; CDR3nt: TGTGCCAACACTCCGAGCGGGGGGGGCAACTATGGCTACACCTTC; CDR3aa: CANTPSGGGNYGYTF
j_gene: TRBJ2-7; v_gene: TRBV12-3/TRBV12-4; d_gene: TRBD1; abundance: many; CDR3nt: TGTGCCAGCAGTTTGAAAGGACAGGGGGTCCAGTACTTC; CDR3aa: CASSLKGQGVQYF
j_gene: TRBJ2-4; v_gene: TRBV5-1; d_gene: .; abundance: many; CDR3nt: TGCGCCAGCAGCTTGGAGGTGGGGTCAGTTCTGGCCAAAAACATTCAGTACTTC; CDR3aa: CASSLEVGSVLAKNIQYF
j_gene: TRBJ2-7; v_gene: TRBV6-1; d_gene: .; abundance: many; CDR3nt: TGTGCCAGCAGTGAACTTTTCGTCGGGGGCTCGCCTTACGAGCAGTACTTC; CDR3aa: CASSELFVGGSPYEQYF
j_gene: TRBJ1-1; v_gene: TRBV10-2; d_gene: .; abundance: many; CDR3nt: TGCGCCAGCAGTACAGGGCCCCTCACTGAAGCTTTCTTT; CDR3aa: CASSTGPLTEAFF
j_gene: TRBJ1-1; v_gene: TRBV19; d_gene: .; abundance: .; CDR3nt: TGTGCCAGTAGATGGGAGGCGAACACTGAAGCTTTCTTT; CDR3aa: CASRWEANTEAFF
j_gene: TRBJ2-5; v_gene: TRBV6-5; d_gene: .; abundance: .; CDR3nt: TGTGCCAGCAGTTCCTTGGCGGATGCCCCCCCTTACTTC; CDR3aa: CASSSLADAPPYF
j_gene: TRBJ1-2; v_gene: TRBV13; d_gene: TRBD1; abundance: many; CDR3nt: TGTGCCAGCAGCTCGGAACAGGGGGCGCATCACTATGGCTACACCTTC; CDR3aa: CASSSEQGAHHYGYTF
j_gene: TRBJ2-5; v_gene: TRBV6-2/TRBV6-3; d_gene: TRBD2; abundance: many; CDR3nt: TGTGCCAGCAGTTACCCGGGACTAGAAGAGACCCAGTACTTC; CDR3aa: CASSYPGLEETQYF
j_gene: TRBJ1-5; v_gene: TRBV7-8; d_gene: .; abundance: many; CDR3nt: TGTGCCAGCAGCCCCATCCCGCGGACCCAGCCCCAGCATTTT; CDR3aa: CASSPIPRTQPQHF
j_gene: TRBJ2-2; v_gene: TRBV9; d_gene: TRBD1; abundance: many; CDR3nt: TGTGCCAGCAGCGGCGGGACAGGGTCACTACTAGGGGAGCTGTTTTTT; CDR3aa: CASSGGTGSLLGELFF
j_gene: TRBJ1-1; v_gene: TRBV12-3/TRBV12-4; d_gene: .; abundance: many; CDR3nt: TGTGCCAGCAGTTTGAGGCATTCGAACACTGAAGCTTTCTTT; CDR3aa: CASSLRHSNTEAFF
j_gene: TRBJ2-7; v_gene: TRBV6-5; d_gene: .; abundance: many; CDR3nt: TGTGCCAGCAGTTACCTACTACAGGGTGGGGGTTACGAGCAGTACTTC; CDR3aa: CASSYLLQGGGYEQYF
j_gene: TRBJ1-5; v_gene: TRBV12-3/TRBV12-4; d_gene: .; abundance: many; CDR3nt: TGTGCCAGCAGTTTAGGAGGTAGTAATCAGCCCCAGCATTTT; CDR3aa: CASSLGGSNQPQHF
j_gene: TRBJ1-2; v_gene: TRBV5-1; d_gene: .; abundance: many; CDR3nt: TGCGCCAGCAGCTTGGAAGGGGGGCATGGCTACACCTTC; CDR3aa: CASSLEGGHGYTF
j_gene: TRBJ1-3; v_gene: TRBV11-2; d_gene: .; abundance: few; CDR3nt: TGTGCCAGTTTTTTCGGAAACACCATATATTTT; CDR3aa: CASFFGNTIYF
j_gene: TRBJ2-5; v_gene: TRBV14; d_gene: TRBD1; abundance: .; CDR3nt: TGTGCCAGCAGCCTCGGGGTCAGGGGGAAAGAGACCCAGTACTTC; CDR3aa: CASSLGVRGKETQYF
j_gene: TRBJ1-5; v_gene: TRBV10-3; d_gene: TRBD1; abundance: many; CDR3nt: TGTGCCACCCGAACAGGGGAGAGCAATCAGCCCCAGCATTTT; CDR3aa: CATRTGESNQPQHF
j_gene: TRBJ1-2; v_gene: TRBV2; d_gene: TRBD1; abundance: .; CDR3nt: TGTGCCAGTGAGGGACAGGGTTTAGCTAACTATGGCTACACCTTC; CDR3aa: CASEGQGLANYGYTF
j_gene: TRBJ2-4; v_gene: TRBV20-1; d_gene: TRBD1; abundance: .; CDR3nt: TGCAGTGCCATAGGAGGGACAGGGGGTGGTATGAACATTAAGTACTTC; CDR3aa: CSAIGGTGGGMNIKYF
j_gene: TRBJ2-2; v_gene: TRBV7-3; d_gene: .; abundance: .; CDR3nt: TGTGCCAGCAGCTTAAGCCCGGGGGCGAGCACCGGGGAGCTGTTTTTT; CDR3aa: CASSLSPGASTGELFF
j_gene: TRBJ2-5; v_gene: TRBV28; d_gene: .; abundance: many; CDR3nt: TGTGCCAGCACCCTCCACGGAGAGACCCAGTACTTC; CDR3aa: CASTLHGETQYF
j_gene: TRBJ1-1; v_gene: TRBV3-1; d_gene: .; abundance: many; CDR3nt: TGTGCCAGCAGCGCCCCCGGGTTGAACACTGAAGCTTTCTTT; CDR3aa: CASSAPGLNTEAFF
j_gene: TRBJ1-1; v_gene: TRBV4-1; d_gene: .; abundance: many; CDR3nt: TGCGCCAGCAGCCATCGGGGGCTTACTGAAGCTTTCTTT; CDR3aa: CASSHRGLTEAFF
j_gene: TRBJ1-1; v_gene: TRBV5-1; d_gene: TRBD1; abundance: many; CDR3nt: TGCGCCAGCGGGGGACAGGGGAGCTACACTGAAGCTTTCTTT; CDR3aa: CASGGQGSYTEAFF
j_gene: TRBJ2-7; v_gene: TRBV20-1; d_gene: .; abundance: many; CDR3nt: TGCAGTGCTAGAGATCGGCAGGGCGCCTACGAGCAGTACTTC; CDR3aa: CSARDRQGAYEQYF
j_gene: TRBJ2-7; v_gene: TRBV12-3/TRBV12-4; d_gene: .; abundance: many; CDR3nt: TGTGCCAGCAGTTTAATCCGGCGGGAGCAGTACTTC; CDR3aa: CASSLIRREQYF
j_gene: TRBJ2-7; v_gene: TRBV6-1; d_gene: .; abundance: many; CDR3nt: TGTGCCAGCAGTGATTGGGTTTCGGACGAGCAGTACTTC; CDR3aa: CASSDWVSDEQYF
j_gene: TRBJ2-6; v_gene: TRBV18; d_gene: .; abundance: .; CDR3nt: TGTGCCAGCTCCCCGACGGGCCATGTCTTCTCTGGGGCCAACGTCCTGACTTTC; CDR3aa: CASSPTGHVFSGANVLTF
j_gene: TRBJ2-2; v_gene: TRBV28; d_gene: .; abundance: many; CDR3nt: TGTGCCAGCAGTCGGCCAGGGGAGAACACCGGGGAGCTGTTTTTT; CDR3aa: CASSRPGENTGELFF
j_gene: TRBJ2-7; v_gene: TRBV13; d_gene: .; abundance: many; CDR3nt: TGTGCCAGCAGATACGGGGGCGCCTACGAGCAGTACTTC; CDR3aa: CASRYGGAYEQYF
j_gene: TRBJ1-5; v_gene: TRBV11-3; d_gene: .; abundance: many; CDR3nt: TGTGCCAGCAGCTTAGATGTGGGACTCAGTCAGCCCCAGCATTTT; CDR3aa: CASSLDVGLSQPQHF
j_gene: TRBJ1-1; v_gene: TRBV13; d_gene: .; abundance: many; CDR3nt: TGTGCCAGCAGCTGGGGAGGGACTTTGAACACTGAAGCTTTCTTT; CDR3aa: CASSWGGTLNTEAFF
j_gene: TRBJ2-7; v_gene: TRBV12-3/TRBV12-4; d_gene: .; abundance: many; CDR3nt: TGTGCCAGCAGTTCGATGGGAAGCTACGAGCAGTACTTC; CDR3aa: CASSSMGSYEQYF
j_gene: TRBJ2-5; v_gene: TRBV6-1; d_gene: .; abundance: many; CDR3nt: TGTGCCAGCAGTGCCATGTCAGCCCAAGAGACCCAGTACTTC; CDR3aa: CASSAMSAQETQYF
j_gene: TRBJ2-5; v_gene: TRBV20-1; d_gene: .; abundance: .; CDR3nt: TGCAGTGCTAGCTTCGGGGAAGAGACCCAGTACTTC; CDR3aa: CSASFGEETQYF
j_gene: TRBJ2-7; v_gene: TRBV5-4; d_gene: .; abundance: many; CDR3nt: TGTGCCAGCAGCTTGGTCGACTCCTACGAGCAGTACTTC; CDR3aa: CASSLVDSYEQYF